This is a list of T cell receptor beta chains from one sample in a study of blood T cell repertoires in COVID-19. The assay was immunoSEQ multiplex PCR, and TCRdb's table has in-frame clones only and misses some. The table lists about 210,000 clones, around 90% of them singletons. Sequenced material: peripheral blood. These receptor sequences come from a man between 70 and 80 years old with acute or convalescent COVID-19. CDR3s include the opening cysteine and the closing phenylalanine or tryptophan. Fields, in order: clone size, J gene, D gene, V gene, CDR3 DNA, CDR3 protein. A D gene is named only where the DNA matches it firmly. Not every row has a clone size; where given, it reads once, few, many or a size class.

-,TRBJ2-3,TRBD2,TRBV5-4,TGTGCCAGCAGTGACGGACTAGCTTCCACAGATACGCAGTATTTT,CASSDGLASTDTQYF
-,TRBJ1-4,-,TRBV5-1,TGCGCCAGCAGGTCAGGGTTAGAGGAAAAACTGTTTTTT,CASRSGLEEKLFF
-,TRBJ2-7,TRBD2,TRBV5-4,TGTGCCAGCAGCTTGACTAGCGGGAGGGCCTACGAGCAGTACTTC,CASSLTSGRAYEQYF
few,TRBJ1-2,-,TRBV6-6,TGTGCCAGCAGCGCAGATTATGGCTACACCTTC,CASSADYGYTF
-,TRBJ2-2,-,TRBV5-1,TGCGCCAGCAGCGGCTCTTTTAGCGGAAACCCGAACACCGGGGAGCTGTTTTTT,CASSGSFSGNPNTGELFF
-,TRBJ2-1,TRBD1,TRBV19,TGTGCCAGTACTGGGACAGGCCTTCCCCACAATGAGCAGTTCTTC,CASTGTGLPHNEQFF
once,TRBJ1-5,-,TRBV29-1,TGCAGCGTGCAGCAGGGGAATCAGCCCCAGCATTTT,CSVQQGNQPQHF
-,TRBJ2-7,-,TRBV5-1,TGCGCCAGCAGCTTGGTCGGAGGGCCGAGCTCCTACGAGCAGTACTTC,CASSLVGGPSSYEQYF
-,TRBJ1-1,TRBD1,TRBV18,TGTGCCAGCTCACCACCGAGAGGGGGCGCTCGGACTGAAGCTTTCTTT,CASSPPRGGARTEAFF
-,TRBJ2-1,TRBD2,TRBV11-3,TGTGCCAGCAGCCTCGGAATTGGTAGCGGGGGGAACAATGAGCAGTTCTTC,CASSLGIGSGGNNEQFF
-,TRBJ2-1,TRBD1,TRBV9,TGTGCCAGCAGCGCTTCCGGGACAGGGTCCAATGAGCAGTTCTTC,CASSASGTGSNEQFF
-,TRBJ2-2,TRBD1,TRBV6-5,TGTGCCAGCCGGACAGGGCACGGGGAGCTGTTTTTT,CASRTGHGELFF
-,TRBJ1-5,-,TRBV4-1,TGCGCCAGCAGCCATATAGGGGCGGGAGGCAATCAGCCCCAGCATTTT,CASSHIGAGGNQPQHF
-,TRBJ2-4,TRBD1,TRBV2,TGTGCCAGCAGTGAGGGACAGCTCCGAGACATTCAGTACTTC,CASSEGQLRDIQYF
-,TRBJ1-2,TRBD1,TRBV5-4,TGTGCCAGCAGCCGAACAGGGGACAATGGCTACACCTTC,CASSRTGDNGYTF
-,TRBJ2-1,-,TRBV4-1,TGCGCCAGCAGCTTGGACAGTTCCTACAATGAGCAGTTCTTC,CASSLDSSYNEQFF
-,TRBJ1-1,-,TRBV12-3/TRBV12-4,TGTGCCAGCAGTTTGACAGTGAACACTGAAGCTTTCTTT,CASSLTVNTEAFF
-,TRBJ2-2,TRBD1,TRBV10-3,TGTGCCACGGGACAGGGAGGAGGCTCCGGGGAGCTGTTTTTT,CATGQGGGSGELFF
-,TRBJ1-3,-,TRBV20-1,TGCAGTGCTAGTGAGACGGACTACTCTGGAAACACCATATATTTT,CSASETDYSGNTIYF
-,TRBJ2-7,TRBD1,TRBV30,TGTGCCAGCAGACTCGGGACAGGGTACGAGCAGTACTTC,CASRLGTGYEQYF
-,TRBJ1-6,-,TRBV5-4,TGTGCCAGCAGCTCCGACTCAATCGCTGGTAATTCACCCCTCCACTTT,CASSSDSIAGNSPLHF
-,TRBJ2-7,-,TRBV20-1,TGCAGTGCTACAGGGCGGGGCGAGCAGTACTTC,CSATGRGEQYF
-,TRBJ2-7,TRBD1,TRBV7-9,TGTGCCAGCAGCTTAGGGACAGGGGTCGGGCAGTACTTC,CASSLGTGVGQYF
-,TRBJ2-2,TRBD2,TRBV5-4,TGTGCCAGCAGCTTGGGGATTGGGGCGGGAGGCACCGGGGAGCTGTTTTTT,CASSLGIGAGGTGELFF
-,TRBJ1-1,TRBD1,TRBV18,TGTGCCAGCTCTCCCCCACGGGACAGAAGGAACACTGAAGCTTTCTTT,CASSPPRDRRNTEAFF
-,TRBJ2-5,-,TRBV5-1,TGCGCCAGCAGCTTTGCGGCCTCCAGAGAGACCCAGTACTTC,CASSFAASRETQYF
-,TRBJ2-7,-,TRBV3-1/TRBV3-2,TGTGCCAGCAGCCTTTCTACGATGCCTTCCTACGAGCAGTACTTC,CASSLSTMPSYEQYF
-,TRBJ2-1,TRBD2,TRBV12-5,TGTGCTAGTGGTTTGGTACGACTAGCGGGATGGGATAGTTCCTACAATGAGCAGTTCTTC,CASGLVRLAGWDSSYNEQFF
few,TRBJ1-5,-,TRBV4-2,TGTGCCAGCAGCCAAGGGGGGGACTCTCAGCCCCAGCATTTT,CASSQGGDSQPQHF
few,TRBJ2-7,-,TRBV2,TGTGCCAGCAAGACCTCTCAGGGGTTGACCTACGAGCAGTACTTC,CASKTSQGLTYEQYF
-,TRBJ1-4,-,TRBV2,TGTGCCAGCAGTGAACTTGTACATTCAACTAATGAAAAACTGTTTTTT,CASSELVHSTNEKLFF